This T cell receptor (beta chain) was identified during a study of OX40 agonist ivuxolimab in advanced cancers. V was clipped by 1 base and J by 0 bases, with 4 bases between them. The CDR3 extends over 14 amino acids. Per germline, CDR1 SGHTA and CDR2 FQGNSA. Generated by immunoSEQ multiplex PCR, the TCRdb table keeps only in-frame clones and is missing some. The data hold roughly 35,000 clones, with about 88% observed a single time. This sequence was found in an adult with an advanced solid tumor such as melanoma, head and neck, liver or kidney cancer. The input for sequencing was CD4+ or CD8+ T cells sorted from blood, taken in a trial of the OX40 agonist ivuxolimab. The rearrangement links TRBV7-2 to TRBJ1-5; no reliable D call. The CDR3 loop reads CASSLGHSNQPQHF. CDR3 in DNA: TGTGCCAGCAGCTTAGGGCATAGCAATCAGCCCCAGCATTTT.